The TCR beta chain under discussion was sequenced for a study of OX40 agonist ivuxolimab in advanced cancers. Study details: Participants averaged about 66 years of age (range about 23 to 80) and were less than 85% male.

The data were produced by immunoSEQ multiplex PCR, yet TCRdb's version contains in-frame clones alone and is incomplete. In the table there are 55,000 to 80,000 clones, 86% of which are singletons. Study results and caveats: At 0.1 to 3.0 mg/kg and by week 6, CD4+ and CD8+ T cells in the blood had expanded clonally.

The V gene end was trimmed by 2 bases and the J gene end by 4 bases; junction bases not matched to a gene: 7. The V gene's germline CDR1 is MNHNY and CDR2 SVGAGI (reference sequence). CDR3 size: 15 residues. On this clone itself: What it binds is unknown.

Autoimmune disease history or systemic immunosuppression led to patients being barred. The genes are TRBV6-6 and TRBJ2-5, with 7 bases lining up with TRBD1. Sample: CD4+ or CD8+ T cells sorted from blood, taken in a trial of the OX40 agonist ivuxolimab. This TCR derives from an adult with an advanced solid tumor such as melanoma, head and neck, liver or kidney cancer. The CDR3 sequence: CASSYGQTGRETQYF. The CDR3 nucleotides read TGTGCCAGCAGTTACGGTCAGACAGGGAGAGAGACCCAGTACTTC.